This T cell receptor beta chain was obtained from a study of control samples from healthy donors and cancer patients. TCRdb's table, derived via immunoSEQ multiplex PCR, lists solely in-frame clones and lacks some. The sample shows 60,000 to 75,000 clones, around 90% of them seen only once. Germline-derived CDR1 and CDR2 are LGHDT and YNNKEL (reference sequence). The CDR3 runs to 13 residues. Trimming at V came to 2 bases and at J to 8 bases, leaving 4 bases not matched to a gene. The sample was PBMCs. This TCR came from a man aged 55 to 70 with colorectal cancer. The chain links TRBV3-1 (or the pseudogene TRBV3-2) to TRBJ1-1; TRBD1 matches at 8 bases. The DNA of the CDR3 is TGTGCCAGCAGCCAACACACAGGGGGAGAAGCTTTCTTT. Its translation is CASSQHTGGEAFF.